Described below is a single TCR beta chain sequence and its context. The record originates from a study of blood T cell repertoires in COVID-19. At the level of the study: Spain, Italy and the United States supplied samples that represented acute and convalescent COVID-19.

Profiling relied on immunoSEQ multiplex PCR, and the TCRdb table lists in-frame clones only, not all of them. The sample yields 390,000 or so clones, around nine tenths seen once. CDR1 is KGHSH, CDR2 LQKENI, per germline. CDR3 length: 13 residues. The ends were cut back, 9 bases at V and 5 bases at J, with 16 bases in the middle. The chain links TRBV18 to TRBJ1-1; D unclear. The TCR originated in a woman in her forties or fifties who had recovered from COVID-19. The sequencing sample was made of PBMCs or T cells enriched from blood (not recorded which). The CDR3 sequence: CASNGKEGTEAFF. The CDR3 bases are TGTGCCAGTAACGGGAAGGAGGGAACTGAAGCTTTCTTT.